This TCR beta chain was identified in a study of cytomegalovirus exposure and HLA in healthy donors (dated by TCRdb to about 2017). Concerning the study at large: An earlier analysis of roughly 610 of the donors reported 276 Gb of sequence data and 117 million unique TCR beta sequences obtained from approximately 180 million T cells. Every repertoire in the discovery cohort had been generated on one and the same sequencing platform. In a later genetic analysis, genome-wide SNP genotypes for about 65% of the 666 donors were used, and that subset was treated as a discovery cohort. A separate validation cohort of 100 to 150 different subjects was used in addition to the approximately 700-subject first cohort. An earlier analysis of approximately 630 of the donors applied high-throughput TCR beta sequencing to assess whether each TCR beta V gene segment acted as functional or pseudogenic. About five DR-DQ haplotypes were treated as single units for association and clustering because of strong linkage in the cohort. The number of typed donors differed by locus: 629-630 for A, B, C, DRB1 and DQB1; approximately 520 for DQA1; 606 for DPA1; and around 490 for DPB1. The aim of the study was to test whether cataloging public T cell receptors could identify signatures of past pathogen exposure. Donor age, sex, ethnicity and CMV serostatus were compiled alongside the repertoire data. The study used immunosequencing to profile the T cell repertoires of 666 subjects and linked those repertoires to cytomegalovirus serostatus. Class I and class II HLA loci were covered by the typing at four-digit resolution. The later analysis used no new phenotypic data to find candidate immune exposures, relying instead on TCR beta sequences and their occurrence across donors. A later analysis re-examined previously published TCR beta repertoires from 600 to 700 donors and added high-resolution HLA genotyping to investigate patterns of TCR occurrence. Among roughly 370 genotyped donors of the cohort, an average of 235,054 unique TCR beta nucleotide sequences were sequenced per donor, around 20% of them non-productive. An early release covering roughly 640 HLA-typed donors comprised approximately 300 gigabases of sequencing data and tens of millions of unique TCR sequences. To predict cytomegalovirus infection status, the study combined high-throughput TCR immunosequencing, statistical association of individual TCRs with disease status, and machine learning. Of the 300 to 500 genotyped donors, roughly 76% were placed in the genetic ancestry cluster associated with self-reported Caucasian donors. The research as a whole found: A cluster of highly shared sequence variants was judged likely to represent a technical artifact of the sequencing pipeline. According to the authors, the approach could potentially be generalized to other disease states and immunological phenotypes. Because counts were too low, around 18 rarely observed V segments, including chromosome 9 orphons, were left out of the earlier analysis of 500 to 750 of the donors. In vitro tests confirmed that three of the cytomegalovirus-associated TCR beta chains recognize cytomegalovirus antigens. In this cohort, only TCR beta chains were sequenced, and detectable features were limited by the absence of alpha or paired-chain data. Because HLA typing was missing for some donors at each locus, association tests included only the typed subset. CMV serostatus was the only immune exposure information available for the cohort. Several of the top co-occurrence clusters appeared to be linked to parvovirus B19, influenza, CMV and Epstein-Barr virus, according to a later analysis. Compared with the 666-donor mean, donors in an Asian-associated ancestry cluster had fewer N-insertions in productive TCRs, according to a later genetic analysis. Most CMV-associated TCR beta chains appeared to be HLA-restricted in a later analysis, and the HLA associations seemed to be driven largely by CMV exposure. The presence/absence analyses assumed that sequencing depth was roughly uniform across donors, and that assumption may not be true. The 87-base-pair reads could not distinguish some IMGT-functional V segments, including TRBV6-2 and TRBV6-3, so those segments were excluded. In a later analysis, TCR association rates were found to vary across HLA loci, with the most associated TCRs seen for DRB1 alleles and the fewest for HLA-C alleles. While some public TCRs were present in many individuals, most TCR sequences turned up only very rarely across donors. The classifier was reported to diagnose cytomegalovirus status with high specificity and sensitivity in both the original and validation cohorts. An earlier analysis of approximately 540 of the donors showed that most TCR beta V segments appeared in productive rearrangements either about 87% or about 30% of the time, which broadly matched IMGT annotations. In a later analysis, about 17,000 TCR beta sequences were associated with specific HLA alleles at a false discovery rate of 0.05. Linkage disequilibrium might explain the correlated functional status among segregating V segments, but an unknown experimental factor could not be excluded. In a later analysis, HLA-associated TCR beta chains were found to be more clonally expanded and to have lower generation probabilities than equally common non-associated chains. A later genetic analysis associated a missense DCLRE1C variant with V-gene and J-gene trimming of TCR beta chains, and an independent cohort replicated the association. The study gave a list of more than 150 TCR beta chains associated with cytomegalovirus. A further reported finding was that TCR beta sequences accurately predicted the HLA-A and HLA-B alleles for most subjects in the first cohort. Strong co-occurrence of HLA alleles, especially DR and DQ, made assigning TCR associations to individual alleles difficult.

In total, 666 healthy bone marrow donors made up the cohort. All cohort members were sampled while nominally healthy, although unrecorded immune exposures were likely present. The donor tested CMV seropositive and was one of the 289 seropositive cohort members. A peripheral blood sample was collected from each donor, and TCR beta sequencing was performed on peripheral blood mononuclear cells. Genomic DNA extraction from the blood cell samples was performed with the Qiagen DNeasy Blood Extraction Kit. Libraries were prepared through the immunoSEQ multiplex PCR assay. The multiplex PCR relied on a mix of 60 forward primers for TCR Vbeta segments and 13 reverse primers for TCR Jbeta segments. The CDR3 region of rearranged TCR beta genes was amplified from genomic DNA by a multiplex PCR assay. On the Illumina HiSeq System, the amplified TCR beta libraries were sequenced as 87-base-pair reads. From the authors' description of their analysis: In a later analysis, around 80 million unique TCR beta chains were counted across the 500 to 700 repertoires, and around 11 million of these chains were shared by at least two donors. Raw reads were error-corrected and collapsed into unique sequences by a nearest-neighbor algorithm in which closely related sequences were merged to remove PCR and sequencing errors. Alignment of CDR3 sequences to IMGT reference sequences was used to assign V, D and J gene segments. For a sequence to be retained, a match of at least six nucleotides was required to both a V gene segment and a J gene segment. A rearrangement counted as productive if the CDR3 had no stop codons and remained in frame with V and J, and every other rearrangement counted as non-productive. Following IMGT convention, CDR3 was defined as the stretch from the second conserved V-encoded cysteine up to the conserved J-encoded phenylalanine. The earlier analysis of about 620 of the donors excluded sequences that lacked an unambiguous match to a single V gene segment. An earlier analysis of approximately 590 of the donors called V segments functional above 56.7% productive rearrangements and segregating when the between-donor standard deviation exceeded 5%. A statistical classification framework was built for diagnosing cytomegalovirus status from the catalog of TCR beta chain sequences. A later analysis assigned V and J genes by comparing TCR nucleotide sequences with IMGT/GENE-DB human TR gene sequences. A later analysis assigned CDR3 sequences and most-parsimonious VDJ recombination scenarios with the TCRdist pipeline. In a later analysis, each TCR beta chain was defined by its CDR3 amino acid sequence together with its V-gene family, and reads lacking a unique V-gene family were excluded. In a later analysis, some 600 highly shared, low-generation-probability nucleotide sequences were removed to address suspected cross-contamination and a sequencing artifact. A later analysis calculated a clonal expansion index for each public chain from normalized within-repertoire ranks of inferred template counts. A later analysis computed generation probabilities with a VDJ recombination model fitted to out-of-frame rearrangements, and checked the results against IGoR. In a later analysis, hypergeometric tests were used to score TCR-TCR, TCR-HLA and TCR-CMV co-occurrence, with a repertoire-size bias correction applied to TCR pairs. A later analysis estimated false discovery rates by permuting HLA or CMV assignments 20 times. In a later analysis, co-occurring TCRs were grouped with DBSCAN, and TCRdist sequence similarity was added when clustering was performed within HLA-allele-positive subsets. Repertoires with fewer than 30,000 or more than 120,000 public chains were left out of co-occurrence clustering, as were a few repertoires with anomalous nucleotide sharing. In TCRdb, the immuneACCESS table is reduced to in-frame sequences with V and J assigned. These tables do not hold every clone; where another copy was compared, an unresolved V gene accounts for under half, and the others remain unexplained. The DNA was the basis for D and trimming; V, J and clone size are from that table. The sample profile shows about 120,000 clones; about 75% of them were found once. The leading ten clones occupy approximately 31% of the sample.

From the cysteine up to the phenylalanine, the CDR3 has a length of 17 residues. Just the 51-base CDR3 DNA is kept, in frame starting at base 1. V ends up 1 base short and J 3 bases short, with an unmatched junction base count of 6. CDR1 and CDR2, looked up from the germline V gene, are MGHDK and SYGVNS. This clone was counted between two and nine times. Its antigen is not yet known. Within one base of it there is no much larger clone, and no base qualities were kept. The chain uses TRBV25-1 and TRBJ2-4; the central 10 bases match TRBD2. This clonotype originated in a man aged 55 to 69 in good health and CMV-seropositive. The specimen sequenced was PBMCs. The DNA sequence reads TGTGCCAGCAGTGAATCGGCTAGCGGGAGTCGCAAAAACATTCAGTACTTC. This sequence encodes CASSESASGSRKNIQYF.